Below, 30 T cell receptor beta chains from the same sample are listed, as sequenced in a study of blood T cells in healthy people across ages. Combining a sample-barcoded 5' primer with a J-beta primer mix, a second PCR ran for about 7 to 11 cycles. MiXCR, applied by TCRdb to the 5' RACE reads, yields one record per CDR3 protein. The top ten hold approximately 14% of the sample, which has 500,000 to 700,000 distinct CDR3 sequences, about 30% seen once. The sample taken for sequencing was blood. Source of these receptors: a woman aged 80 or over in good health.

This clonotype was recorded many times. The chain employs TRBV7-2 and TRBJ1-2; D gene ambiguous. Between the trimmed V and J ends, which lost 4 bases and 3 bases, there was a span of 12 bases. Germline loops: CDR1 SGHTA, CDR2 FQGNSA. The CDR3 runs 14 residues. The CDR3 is CASSSGFRDYGYTF. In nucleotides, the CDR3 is TGTGCCAGCAGCTCCGGTTTTCGAGACTATGGCTACACCTTC. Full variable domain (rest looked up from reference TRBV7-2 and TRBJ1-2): GAGVSQSPSNKVTEKGKDVELRCDPISGHTALYWYRQSLGQGLEFLIYFQGNSAPDKSGLPSDRFSAERTGGSVSTLTIQRTQQEDSAVYLCASSSGFRDYGYTFGSGTRLTVV.

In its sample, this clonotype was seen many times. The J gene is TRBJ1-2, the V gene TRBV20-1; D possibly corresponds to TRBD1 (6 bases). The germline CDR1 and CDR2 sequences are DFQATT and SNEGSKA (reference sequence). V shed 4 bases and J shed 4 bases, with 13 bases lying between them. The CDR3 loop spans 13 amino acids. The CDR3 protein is CSANAGGTYGYTF. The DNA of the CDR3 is TGCAGTGCTAACGCCGGGGGCACCTATGGCTACACCTTC.

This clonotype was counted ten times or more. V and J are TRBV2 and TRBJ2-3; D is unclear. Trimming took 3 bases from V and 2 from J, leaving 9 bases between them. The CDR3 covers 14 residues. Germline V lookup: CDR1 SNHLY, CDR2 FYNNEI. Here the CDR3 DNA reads TGTGCCAGCAGTGAGGGCCGAAACACAGATACGCAGTATTTT. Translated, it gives CASSEGRNTDTQYF.

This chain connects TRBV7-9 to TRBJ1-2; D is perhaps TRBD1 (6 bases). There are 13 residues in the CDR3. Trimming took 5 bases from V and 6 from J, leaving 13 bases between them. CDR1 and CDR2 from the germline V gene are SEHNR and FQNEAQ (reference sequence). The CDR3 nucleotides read TGTGCCAGCAGCCACGTAGGGGGGGATGGCTACACCTTC. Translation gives CASSHVGGDGYTF.

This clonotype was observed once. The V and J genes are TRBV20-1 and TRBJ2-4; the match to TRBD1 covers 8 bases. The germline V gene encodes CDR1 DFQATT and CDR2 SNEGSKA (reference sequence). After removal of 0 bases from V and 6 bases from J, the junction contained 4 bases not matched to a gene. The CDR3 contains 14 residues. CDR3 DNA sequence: TGCAGTGCTAGAGAAGCGGACAGGGTAAACATTCAGTACTTC. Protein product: CSAREADRVNIQYF.

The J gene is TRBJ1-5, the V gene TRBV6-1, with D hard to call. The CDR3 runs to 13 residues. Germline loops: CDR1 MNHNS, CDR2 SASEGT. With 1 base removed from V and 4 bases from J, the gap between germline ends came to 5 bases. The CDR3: CASSEGRNQPQHF. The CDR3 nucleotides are TGTGCCAGCAGTGAAGGCAGAAATCAGCCCCAGCATTTT.

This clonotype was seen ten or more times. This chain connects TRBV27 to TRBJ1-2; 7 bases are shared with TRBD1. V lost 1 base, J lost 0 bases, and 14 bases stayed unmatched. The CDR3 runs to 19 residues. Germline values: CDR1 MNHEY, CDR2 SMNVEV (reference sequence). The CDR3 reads CASSLFSHPLTGTNYGYTF. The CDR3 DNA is TGTGCCAGCAGTTTATTCTCGCATCCTTTGACAGGGACTAACTATGGCTACACCTTC.

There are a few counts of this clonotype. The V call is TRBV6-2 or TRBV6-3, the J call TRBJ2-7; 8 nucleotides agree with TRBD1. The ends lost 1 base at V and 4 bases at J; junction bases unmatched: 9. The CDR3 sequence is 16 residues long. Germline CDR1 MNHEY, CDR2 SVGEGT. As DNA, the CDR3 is TGTGCCAGCAGTTACTTACCCGACGGACAGGGATACGAGCAGTACTTC. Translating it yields CASSYLPDGQGYEQYF.

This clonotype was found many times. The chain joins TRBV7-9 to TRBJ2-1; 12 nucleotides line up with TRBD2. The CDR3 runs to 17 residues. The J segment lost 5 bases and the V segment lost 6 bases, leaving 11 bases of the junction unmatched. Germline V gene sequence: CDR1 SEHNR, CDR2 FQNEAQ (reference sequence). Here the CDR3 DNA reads TGTGCCAGCAGTCGCCCTGGACTAGCGGGGAACCACAATGAGCAGTTCTTC. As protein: CASSRPGLAGNHNEQFF.

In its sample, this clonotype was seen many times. The CDR3 region is CACQGDQETQYF. The CDR3 region has the DNA TGTGCCTGTCAGGGGGACCAAGAGACCCAGTACTTC. The rearrangement links TRBV30 to TRBJ2-5; 7 bases are shared with TRBD1. CDR1 is GTSNPN and CDR2 is SVGIG in the germline V gene (reference sequence). The ends lost 6 bases at V and 0 bases at J; junction bases unmatched: 1. The CDR3 covers 12 residues. Filled out from reference TRBV30 and TRBJ2-5, the complete variable domain reads SQTIHQWPATLVQPVGSPLSLECTVEGTSNPNLYWYRQAAGRGLQLLFYSVGIGQISSEVPQNLSASRPQDRQFILSSKKLLLSDSGFYLCACQGDQETQYFGPGTRLLVL.

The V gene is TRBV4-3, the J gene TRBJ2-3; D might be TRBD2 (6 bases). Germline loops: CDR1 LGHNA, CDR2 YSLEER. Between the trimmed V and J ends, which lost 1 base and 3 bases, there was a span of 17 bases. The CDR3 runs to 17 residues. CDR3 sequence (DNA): TGCGCCAGCAGCCAAGGGGGCGGGGATAGCGTAACAGATACGCAGTATTTT. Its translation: CASSQGGGDSVTDTQYF.

The DNA of the CDR3 is TGTGCCAGCAGAACAGGGTCCGGCGAGCAGTACTTC. It specifies CASRTGSGEQYF. This chain uses TRBV7-9 with TRBJ2-7; maybe TRBD1 (6 bases). The CDR3 is made up of 12 amino acids. Deletions cut 6 bases from V and 6 bases from J, with 12 bases between. CDR1 SEHNR and CDR2 FQNEAQ come from the germline V gene (reference sequence).

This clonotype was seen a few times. DNA for the CDR3: TGTGCCAGCATCGCGGGAAATGAGCAGTACTTC. Its translation is CASIAGNEQYF. The chain combines TRBV6-5 with TRBJ2-5; D is perhaps TRBD2 (6 bases). Germline V CDR1 and CDR2: MNHEY, SVGAGI. The V and J ends lost 7 bases and 11 bases respectively, with 14 bases between them. CDR3 length: 11 amino acids.

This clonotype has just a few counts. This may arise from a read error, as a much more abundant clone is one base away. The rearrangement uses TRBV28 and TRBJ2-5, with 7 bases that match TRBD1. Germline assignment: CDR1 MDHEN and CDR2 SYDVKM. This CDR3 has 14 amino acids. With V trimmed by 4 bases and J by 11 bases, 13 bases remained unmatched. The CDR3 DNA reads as TGTGCCAGCAGTTCCAGGGGTCAGGGGGTAAAGCAGTACTTC. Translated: CASSSRGQGVKQYF.

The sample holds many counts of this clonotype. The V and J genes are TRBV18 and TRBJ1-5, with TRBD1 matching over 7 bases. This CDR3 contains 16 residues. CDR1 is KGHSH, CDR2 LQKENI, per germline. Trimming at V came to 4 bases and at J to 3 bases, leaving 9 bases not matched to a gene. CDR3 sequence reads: CASSLRQGSNNQPQHF. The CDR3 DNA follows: TGTGCCAGCTCACTACGACAGGGTTCGAACAATCAGCCCCAGCATTTT.

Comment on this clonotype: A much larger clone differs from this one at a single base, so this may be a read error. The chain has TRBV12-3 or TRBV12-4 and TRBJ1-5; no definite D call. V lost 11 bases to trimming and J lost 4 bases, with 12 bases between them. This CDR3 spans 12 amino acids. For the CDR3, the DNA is TGTGCCGGCACCCGGGAAAATCAGCCCCAGCATTTT. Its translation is CAGTRENQPQHF.

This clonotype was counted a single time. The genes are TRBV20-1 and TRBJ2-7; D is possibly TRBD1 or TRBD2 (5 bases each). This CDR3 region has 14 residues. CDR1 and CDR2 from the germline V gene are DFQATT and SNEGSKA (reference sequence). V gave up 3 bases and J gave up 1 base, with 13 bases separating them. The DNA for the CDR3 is TGCAGTGCTAGCCGGGACGGAACGTCCTACGAGCAGTACTTC. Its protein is CSASRDGTSYEQYF.

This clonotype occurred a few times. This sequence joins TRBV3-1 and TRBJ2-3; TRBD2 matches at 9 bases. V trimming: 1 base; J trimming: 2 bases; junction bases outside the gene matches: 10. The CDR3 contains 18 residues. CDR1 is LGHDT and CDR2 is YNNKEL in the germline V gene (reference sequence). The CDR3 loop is CASSQVLPLAGITDTQYF. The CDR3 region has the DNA TGTGCCAGCAGCCAAGTCCTTCCTCTAGCGGGGATCACAGATACGCAGTATTTT.

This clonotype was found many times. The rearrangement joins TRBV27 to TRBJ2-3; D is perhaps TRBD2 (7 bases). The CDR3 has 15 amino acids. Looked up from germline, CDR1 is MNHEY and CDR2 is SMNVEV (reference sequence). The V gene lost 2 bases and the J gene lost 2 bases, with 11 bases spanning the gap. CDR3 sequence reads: CASSLRRGPTDTQYF. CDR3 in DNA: TGTGCCAGCAGTTTACGGCGGGGGCCCACAGATACGCAGTATTTT.

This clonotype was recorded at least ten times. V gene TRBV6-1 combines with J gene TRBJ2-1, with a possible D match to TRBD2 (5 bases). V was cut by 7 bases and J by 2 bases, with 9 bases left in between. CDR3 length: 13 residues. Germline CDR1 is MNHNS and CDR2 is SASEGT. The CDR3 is CASNGLAYNEQFF. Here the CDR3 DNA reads TGTGCCAGCAACGGACTGGCCTACAATGAGCAGTTCTTC.

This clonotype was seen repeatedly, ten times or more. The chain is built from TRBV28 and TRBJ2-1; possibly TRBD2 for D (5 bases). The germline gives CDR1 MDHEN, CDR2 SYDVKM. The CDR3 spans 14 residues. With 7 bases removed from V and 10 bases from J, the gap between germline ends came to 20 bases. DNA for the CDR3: TGTGCCAGCACCCCCGGACGAGCAAGGAGGGAGCAGTTCTTC. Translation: CASTPGRARREQFF.

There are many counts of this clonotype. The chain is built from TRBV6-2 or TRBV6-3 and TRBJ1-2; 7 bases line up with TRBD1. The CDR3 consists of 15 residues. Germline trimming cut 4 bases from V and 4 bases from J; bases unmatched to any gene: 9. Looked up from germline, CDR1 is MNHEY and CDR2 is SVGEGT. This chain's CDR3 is CASSWAGQEIYGYTF. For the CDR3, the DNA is TGTGCCAGCAGTTGGGCCGGACAGGAAATCTATGGCTACACCTTC.

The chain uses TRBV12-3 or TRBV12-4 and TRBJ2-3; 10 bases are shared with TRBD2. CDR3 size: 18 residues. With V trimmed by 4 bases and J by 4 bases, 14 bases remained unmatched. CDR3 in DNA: TGTGCCAGCAGTTCTAAATTGAGAGCGGGGGGGCGCGCAGATACGCAGTATTTT. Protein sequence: CASSSKLRAGGRADTQYF.

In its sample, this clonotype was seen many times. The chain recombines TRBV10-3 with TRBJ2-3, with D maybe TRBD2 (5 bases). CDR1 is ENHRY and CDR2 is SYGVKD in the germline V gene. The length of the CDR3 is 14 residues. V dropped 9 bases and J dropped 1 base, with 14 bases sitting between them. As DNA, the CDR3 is TGTGCCATTACGGACTGGGGAGGCACAGATACGCAGTATTTT. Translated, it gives CAITDWGGTDTQYF.

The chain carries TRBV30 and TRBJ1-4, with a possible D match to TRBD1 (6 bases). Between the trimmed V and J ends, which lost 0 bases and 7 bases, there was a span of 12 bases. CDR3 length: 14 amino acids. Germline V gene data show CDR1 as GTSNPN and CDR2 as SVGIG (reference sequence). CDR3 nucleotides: TGTGCCTGGAGTGTAGGCCAGGGGAGTGAAAAACTGTTTTTT. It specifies CAWSVGQGSEKLFF.

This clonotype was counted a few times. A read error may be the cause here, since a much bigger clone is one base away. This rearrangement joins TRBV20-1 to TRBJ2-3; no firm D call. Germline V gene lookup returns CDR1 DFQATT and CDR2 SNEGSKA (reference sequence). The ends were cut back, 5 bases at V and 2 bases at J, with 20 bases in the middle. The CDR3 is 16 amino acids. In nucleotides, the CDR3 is TGCAGTGCTGATCCTTCTGCCCCCTCTCTCACAGATACGCAGTATTTT. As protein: CSADPSAPSLTDTQYF.

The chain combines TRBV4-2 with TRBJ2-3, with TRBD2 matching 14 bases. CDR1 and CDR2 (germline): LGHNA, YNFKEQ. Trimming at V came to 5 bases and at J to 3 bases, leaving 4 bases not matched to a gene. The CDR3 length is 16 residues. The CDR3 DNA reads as TGTGCCAGCAGCGGGACTAGCGGGAGCCTGACAGATACGCAGTATTTT. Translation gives CASSGTSGSLTDTQYF.

The CDR3 here is CASSQGAGGFLYGYTF. The CDR3 coding sequence is TGTGCCAGCAGCCAAGGAGCAGGGGGCTTTTTGTATGGCTACACCTTC. The chain has TRBV3-1 and TRBJ1-2, with 8 bases that match TRBD1. Germline-derived CDR1 and CDR2 are LGHDT and YNNKEL (reference sequence). There are 16 residues in the CDR3. Losses at the gene ends were 1 base for V and 5 bases for J; bases not matched to a gene: 9.

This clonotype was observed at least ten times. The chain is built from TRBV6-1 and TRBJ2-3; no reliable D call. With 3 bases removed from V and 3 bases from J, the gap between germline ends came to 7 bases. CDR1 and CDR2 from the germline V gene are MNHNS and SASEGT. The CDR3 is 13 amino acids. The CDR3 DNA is TGTGCCAGCAGTGACCCGGTTACAGATACGCAGTATTTT. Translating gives CASSDPVTDTQYF.

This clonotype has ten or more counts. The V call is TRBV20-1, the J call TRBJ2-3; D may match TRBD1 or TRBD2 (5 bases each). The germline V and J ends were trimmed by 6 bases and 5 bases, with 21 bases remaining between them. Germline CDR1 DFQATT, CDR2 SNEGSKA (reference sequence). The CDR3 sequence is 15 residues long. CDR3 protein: CSATATGRKGDTQYF. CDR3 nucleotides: TGCAGTGCCACCGCTACGGGGCGAAAAGGAGATACGCAGTATTTT.